This passage covers 32 T cell receptor beta chains from one sample sequenced in a study of blood T cell repertoires in COVID-19. Sequencing was performed with immunoSEQ multiplex PCR; in TCRdb, only in-frame clones are kept and a portion is missing. The sample lists tens of thousands of clones; approximately 79% were seen once. Sequencing was performed on peripheral blood. The receptors were sampled from a man aged 70 or older with active or convalescent COVID-19.

V gene TRBV6-5 combines with J gene TRBJ2-2; no definite D call. The CDR3 is 11 amino acids. Germline CDR1 and CDR2: MNHEY and SVGAGI. V lost 7 bases to trimming and J lost 5 bases, with 5 bases between them. The CDR3 nucleotides are TGTGCCAGCAACCGGACCGGGGAGCTGTTTTTT. It codes for CASNRTGELFF.

This rearrangement joins TRBV11-2 to TRBJ2-1; TRBD1 agrees at 7 bases. V lost 7 bases and J lost 3; bases outside the gene matches: 9. CDR1 SGHAT and CDR2 FQNNGV come from the germline V gene. The CDR3 runs 15 residues. In DNA, the CDR3 is TGTGCCAGCACCCCTACAGGGGCAAACTACAATGAGCAGTTCTTC. It yields the protein CASTPTGANYNEQFF.

This chain joins TRBV7-9 and TRBJ2-3; D gene unclear. This CDR3 comprises 16 residues. CDR1 and CDR2 (germline): SEHNR, FQNEAQ (reference sequence). V was cut by 2 bases and J by 2 bases, with 14 bases left in between. The CDR3 DNA sequence: TGTGCCAGCAGCTTAACCCCCGGGTTCTACACAGATACGCAGTATTTT. This codes for CASSLTPGFYTDTQYF. The full variable domain, its missing parts supplied by reference TRBV7-9 and TRBJ2-3, is DTGVSQNPRHKITKRGQNVTFRCDPISEHNRLYWYRQTLGQGPEFLTYFQNEAQLEKSRLLSDRFSAERPKGSFSTLEIQRTEQGDSAMYLCASSLTPGFYTDTQYFGPGTRLTVL.

Comments on this clone: Other DNA sequences in this sample translate to the same CDR3. V and J are TRBV5-5 and TRBJ1-2; 7 nucleotides agree with TRBD1. The germline CDR1 and CDR2 sequences are SGHKS and YYEKEE (reference sequence). The CDR3 is 14 residues long. V shed 0 bases and J 6 bases; nucleotides not matched to a gene: 5. CDR3 in amino acids: CASSLEAGGHGYTF. The CDR3 DNA is TGTGCCAGCAGCTTGGAGGCAGGGGGGCATGGCTACACCTTC.

The chain carries TRBV19 and TRBJ2-5; 7 nucleotides agree with TRBD2. V lost 6 bases, J lost 4 bases, and 11 bases stayed unmatched. The CDR3 is 15 amino acids. Per the germline V gene, CDR1 is LNHDA and CDR2 is SQIVND (reference sequence). CDR3: CASSGGTKTIETQYF. CDR3 in DNA: TGTGCCAGTAGCGGGGGGACTAAGACAATAGAGACCCAGTACTTC.

This chain joins TRBV6-5 and TRBJ1-2; D call uncertain. The V gene's germline CDR1 is MNHEY and CDR2 SVGAGI. The V gene lost 7 bases and the J gene lost 8 bases, with 17 bases spanning the gap. CDR3 length equals 13 residues. CDR3 in amino acids: CASTKGPGRGYTF. The CDR3 DNA reads as TGTGCCAGCACTAAAGGTCCTGGGAGAGGCTACACCTTC.

The chain has TRBV28 and TRBJ2-2, with a tentative D call TRBD2 (7 bases). Germline V gives CDR1 MDHEN, CDR2 SYDVKM. CDR3 size: 14 residues. The germline V and J ends were trimmed by 2 bases and 7 bases, with 11 bases remaining between them. In DNA form, the CDR3 reads TGTGCCAGCAGTTTAAGGGGGGGTGTCGGGGAGCTGTTTTTT. Translating it yields CASSLRGGVGELFF.

The chain couples TRBV5-5 to TRBJ1-5, with 7 bases fitting TRBD1. CDR3 size: 15 residues. Germline V gene sequence: CDR1 SGHKS, CDR2 YYEKEE (reference sequence). The ends lost 3 bases at V and 5 bases at J; junction bases unmatched: 8. The CDR3 bases are TGTGCCAGCAGCTCCGACAGGGAAAGGCATCAGCCCCAGCATTTT. Translation gives CASSSDRERHQPQHF. Using reference TRBV5-5 and TRBJ1-5 for the parts outside the CDR3, the full variable domain is DAGVTQSPTHLIKTRGQQVTLRCSPISGHKSVSWYQQVLGQGPQFIFQYYEKEERGRGNFPDRFSARQFPNYSSELNVNALLLGDSALYLCASSSDRERHQPQHFGDGTRLSIL.

Here the CDR3 DNA reads TGTGCCAGCAGCTCTGTAGACAGGGCCTGGAAGGGCTACACCTTC. This sequence encodes CASSSVDRAWKGYTF. This chain joins TRBV11-2 and TRBJ1-2; 7 nucleotides match TRBD1. Unmatched junction bases numbered 13, after V lost 4 bases and J lost 8 bases. The CDR3 spans 15 residues. Germline CDR1 SGHAT, CDR2 FQNNGV.

CDR3 region: CASSFGLNTEAFF. The DNA for the CDR3 is TGTGCCAGCAGCTTCGGTTTGAACACTGAAGCTTTCTTT. The V call is TRBV11-3, the J call TRBJ1-1; D not resolved. Germline V gene sequence: CDR1 SGHNT, CDR2 YENEEA. V was clipped by 3 bases and J by 0 bases, with 5 bases between them. The CDR3 contains 13 residues.

This clone has only one observation. The gene calls are TRBV2 and TRBJ2-3; perhaps TRBD2 as D (7 bases). The CDR3 consists of 14 residues. The germline V gene encodes CDR1 SNHLY and CDR2 FYNNEI. V dropped 3 bases and J dropped 5 bases, with 12 bases sitting between them. The DNA of the CDR3 is TGTGCCAGCAGTGATCGGGGGGCACGAGATACGCAGTATTTT. Residues: CASSDRGARDTQYF.

The chain employs TRBV9 and TRBJ2-2; D is possibly TRBD2 (6 bases). Germline V gene lookup returns CDR1 SGDLS and CDR2 YYNGEE. Trimming shortened V by 0 bases and J by 6 bases, and 12 bases separated the two germline ends. The CDR3 length is 15 residues. This CDR3 is CASSVGTTGAGELFF. CDR3 coding DNA: TGTGCCAGCAGCGTAGGGACTACGGGGGCCGGGGAGCTGTTTTTT.

This chain uses TRBV2 with TRBJ1-2; no definite D call. CDR3 length equals 13 residues. Germline V gene lookup returns CDR1 SNHLY and CDR2 FYNNEI. V shed 7 bases and J shed 7 bases, with 16 bases lying between them. CDR3 protein: CASTTAARGGYTF. CDR3 nucleotide sequence: TGTGCCAGCACGACGGCCGCTCGGGGTGGCTACACCTTC.

The chain is built from TRBV12-3 or TRBV12-4 and TRBJ2-1, with a tentative D call TRBD1 (6 bases). V lost 8 bases, J lost 7 bases, and 15 bases lay in between. There are 13 residues in the CDR3. The CDR3 region has the DNA TGTGCCAGCGCCGGGACAAATAAAAATGAGCAGTTCTTC. This codes for CASAGTNKNEQFF.

The chain uses TRBV19 and TRBJ2-1; unclear D gene. This CDR3 has 14 residues. V was cut by 7 bases and J by 6 bases, with 16 bases left in between. Germline V gene sequence: CDR1 LNHDA, CDR2 SQIVND (reference sequence). This CDR3 is CASKIRQAANEQFF. The CDR3 DNA is TGTGCCAGTAAGATCAGACAAGCAGCCAATGAGCAGTTCTTC.

This clone appeared a few times. The chain employs TRBV5-1 and TRBJ2-7; a weak D match, TRBD1 (5 bases). In germline, CDR1 is SGHRS, CDR2 YFSETQ. Trimming removed 3 bases from V and 2 bases from J, with 9 bases in between. The CDR3 extends over 13 amino acids. The CDR3: CASSYGQTYEQYF. CDR3 DNA: TGCGCCAGCAGCTATGGACAAACCTACGAGCAGTACTTC.

With respect to this clone: Sequence at one end of the junction differs from germline and may be a read error. In DNA form, the CDR3 reads TGTGCCAGCAGTAACTCCGGGACAGAGGAGTACTTC. It encodes CASSNSGTEEYF. V gene TRBV6-5 combines with J gene TRBJ2-7; 7 nucleotides agree with TRBD1. CDR1 is MNHEY, CDR2 SVGAGI, per germline. The length of the CDR3 is 12 residues.

Judged by abundance, this clone is hyperexpanded. The rearrangement links TRBV7-9 to TRBJ2-5, with D possibly matching TRBD2 (5 bases). The V gene's germline CDR1 is SEHNR and CDR2 FQNEAQ (reference sequence). The CDR3 runs 15 residues. The ends were cut back, 5 bases at V and 2 bases at J, with 15 bases in the middle. The CDR3 region has the DNA TGTGCCAGCAGCCCTAGAGGACTTTTACAAGAGACCCAGTACTTC. Its translation: CASSPRGLLQETQYF.

The chain joins TRBV29-1 to TRBJ2-5, with TRBD1 matching over 8 bases. Germline V gives CDR1 SQVTM, CDR2 ANQGSEA. The CDR3 is 13 amino acids. V lost 5 bases and J lost 2; bases outside the gene matches: 4. The CDR3 region is CSVTGGSQETQYF. The DNA for the CDR3 is TGCAGCGTTACAGGGGGGTCTCAAGAGACCCAGTACTTC.

V is TRBV6-5 and J is TRBJ2-7, with D possibly matching TRBD2 (7 bases). The CDR3 loop spans 15 amino acids. V was cut by 2 bases and J by 0 bases, with 11 bases left in between. Germline CDR1 is MNHEY and CDR2 is SVGAGI. In DNA, the CDR3 is TGTGCCAGCAGTTACCGGGGGGCTATCTCCTACGAGCAGTACTTC. This translates into CASSYRGAISYEQYF.

This chain uses TRBV2 with TRBJ1-2; 8 bases match TRBD1. This CDR3 contains 14 residues. Germline V CDR1 and CDR2: SNHLY, FYNNEI. Trimming at V came to 6 bases and at J to 2 bases, leaving 5 bases not matched to a gene. CDR3 bases: TGTGCCAGCAGATACCGGGACAGGAACTATGGCTACACCTTC. Encoded protein: CASRYRDRNYGYTF.

The chain employs TRBV6-5 and TRBJ2-5, with 7 bases aligning to TRBD1. Germline V gene sequence: CDR1 MNHEY, CDR2 SVGAGI. This CDR3 is 13 amino acids long. The chain's CDR3 is CASQRGPGETQYF. The CDR3, as DNA: TGTGCTAGTCAAAGGGGGCCGGGGGAGACCCAGTACTTC.

The chain has TRBV7-9 and TRBJ2-1; 13 bases map to TRBD2. This CDR3 has 16 residues. After removal of 5 bases from V and 2 bases from J, the junction contained 3 bases not matched to a gene. Germline CDR1 reads SEHNR; CDR2 reads FQNEAQ (reference sequence). CDR3 region: CASSGTSGGAYNEQFF. CDR3 DNA: TGTGCCAGCAGCGGTACTAGCGGGGGGGCCTACAATGAGCAGTTCTTC.

This chain uses TRBV5-1 with TRBJ1-2; 8 bases are shared with TRBD1. V gave up 2 bases and J gave up 7 bases; unmatched junction bases: 7. This CDR3 has 14 residues. Germline V gives CDR1 SGHRS, CDR2 YFSETQ. The CDR3 here is CASSFQDRGTGYTF. DNA for the CDR3: TGCGCCAGCAGCTTTCAAGACAGGGGTACTGGCTACACCTTC.

To note about this clone: Additional DNA sequences in this sample encode the identical CDR3. The chain is built from TRBV10-3 and TRBJ1-1; D is possibly TRBD1 (6 bases). The CDR3 runs 14 residues. V was clipped by 3 bases and J by 5 bases, with 13 bases between them. Germline CDR1 ENHRY, CDR2 SYGVKD. CDR3 sequence (DNA): TGTGCCATCAGTGAAAGACAGGCTAGGACTGAAGCTTTCTTT. Translated: CAISERQARTEAFF.

Here the CDR3 reads CSVVLTGSNTEAFF. DNA of the CDR3: TGCAGCGTGGTTTTGACAGGGTCAAACACTGAAGCTTTCTTT. This chain uses TRBV29-1 with TRBJ1-1; TRBD1 agrees at 7 bases. The germline gives CDR1 SQVTM, CDR2 ANQGSEA. The CDR3 sequence is 14 residues long. V lost 6 bases and J lost 2; bases outside the gene matches: 9.

The sample holds many counts of this clone. This chain joins TRBV28 and TRBJ2-2; 8 nucleotides align to TRBD1. Germline loops: CDR1 MDHEN, CDR2 SYDVKM. The J segment lost 1 base and the V segment lost 7 bases, leaving 5 bases of the junction unmatched. The CDR3 spans 15 residues. The CDR3 reads CASTSGQGNTGELFF. Written as DNA, the CDR3 is TGTGCCAGCACTTCTGGACAGGGGAACACCGGGGAGCTGTTTTTT.

Regarding this clone: This sequence may be a read error, since a much larger clone differs from it by one base. The J gene is TRBJ2-2, the V gene TRBV7-6, with TRBD2 matching over 13 bases. The CDR3 has 16 residues. V shed 5 bases and J 7 bases; nucleotides not matched to a gene: 7. CDR1 is SGHVS, CDR2 FNYEAQ, per germline. CDR3 amino acids: CASSDTSGGGGGELFF. CDR3 in DNA: TGTGCCAGCAGCGATACTAGCGGGGGGGGCGGCGGGGAGCTGTTTTTT.

The sample holds one count of this clone. V usage is TRBV2 and J usage is TRBJ2-3, with 11 bases that match TRBD1. The V and J ends lost 5 bases and 4 bases, in that order; junction bases with no gene match: 11. CDR1 is SNHLY, CDR2 FYNNEI, per germline. The CDR3 has 17 amino acids. The CDR3: CASSRTGGSGRADTQYF. Written as DNA, the CDR3 is TGTGCCAGCAGTAGGACAGGGGGCTCGGGACGCGCAGATACGCAGTATTTT.

The chain is built from TRBV30 and TRBJ2-3, with TRBD2 as a possible D gene (5 bases). This CDR3 region has 13 residues. Germline V gene data show CDR1 as GTSNPN and CDR2 as SVGIG (reference sequence). V lost 1 base and J lost 2, with 7 bases in between. The CDR3 DNA sequence: TGTGCCTGGAGTGAACGGGACACAGATACGCAGTATTTT. Translated, it gives CAWSERDTDTQYF.

V is TRBV24-1 and J is TRBJ2-1, with TRBD1 matching 8 bases. The CDR3 consists of 15 residues. V lost 5 bases and J lost 9; bases outside the gene matches: 11. The germline gives CDR1 KGHDR, CDR2 SFDVKD. The CDR3 spells CATSASGQGGPEQFF. CDR3 nucleotides: TGTGCCACCAGTGCGTCCGGACAGGGAGGCCCTGAGCAGTTCTTC.

In its sample, this clone was seen once. The chain carries TRBV5-8 and TRBJ2-2; D not resolved. Per germline, CDR1 SGHTS and CDR2 YDEGEE. Trimming took 2 bases from V and 1 from J, leaving 6 bases between them. The CDR3 is 14 residues long. CDR3 sequence (DNA): TGTGCCAGCAGCTTCAACGGGAACACCGGGGAGCTGTTTTTT. As protein: CASSFNGNTGELFF.